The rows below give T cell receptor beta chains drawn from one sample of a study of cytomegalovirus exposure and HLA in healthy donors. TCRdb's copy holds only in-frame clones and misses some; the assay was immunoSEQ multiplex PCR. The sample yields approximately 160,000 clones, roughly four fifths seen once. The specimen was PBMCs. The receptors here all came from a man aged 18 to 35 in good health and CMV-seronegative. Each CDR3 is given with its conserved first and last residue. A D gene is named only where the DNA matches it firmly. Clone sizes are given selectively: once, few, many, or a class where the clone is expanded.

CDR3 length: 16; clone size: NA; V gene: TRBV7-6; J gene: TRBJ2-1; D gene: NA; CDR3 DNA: TGTGCCAGCAGCTTGACCACCCCCAGGCGCATCCATGAGCAGTTCTTC; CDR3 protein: CASSLTTPRRIHEQFF
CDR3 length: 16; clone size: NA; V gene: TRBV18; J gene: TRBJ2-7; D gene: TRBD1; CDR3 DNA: TGTGCCAGCTCACCTACCCCGGGACAGGGGTTCTACGAGCAGTACTTC; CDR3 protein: CASSPTPGQGFYEQYF
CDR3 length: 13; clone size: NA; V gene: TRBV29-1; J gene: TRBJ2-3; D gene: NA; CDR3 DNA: TGCAGCGTTCCCCGGACTAACACAGATACGCAGTATTTT; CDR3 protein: CSVPRTNTDTQYF
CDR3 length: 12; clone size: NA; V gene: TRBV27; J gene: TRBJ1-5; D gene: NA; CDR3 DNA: TGTGCCAGCAGTTCAGGATTCGGGCCCCAGCATTTT; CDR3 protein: CASSSGFGPQHF
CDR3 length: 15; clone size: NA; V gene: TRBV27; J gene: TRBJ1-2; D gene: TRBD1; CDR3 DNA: TGTGCCAGCAGGCTCCAGGGACAGGGGGGCTATGGCTACACCTTC; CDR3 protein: CASRLQGQGGYGYTF
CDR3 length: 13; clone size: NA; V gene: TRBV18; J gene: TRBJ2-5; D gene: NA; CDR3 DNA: TGTGCCAGCTCAGGACAGTCCCAAGAGACCCAGTACTTC; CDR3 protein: CASSGQSQETQYF
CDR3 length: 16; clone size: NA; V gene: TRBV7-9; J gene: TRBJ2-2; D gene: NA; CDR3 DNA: TGTGCCAGCAGCTTATTCGCTCAGGCCGAGTCCGGGGAGCTGTTTTTT; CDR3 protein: CASSLFAQAESGELFF
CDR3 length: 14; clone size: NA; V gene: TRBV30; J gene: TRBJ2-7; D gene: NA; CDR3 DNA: TGTGCCTGGAGTGTAATGCAGGGGTACTACGAGCAGTACTTC; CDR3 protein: CAWSVMQGYYEQYF
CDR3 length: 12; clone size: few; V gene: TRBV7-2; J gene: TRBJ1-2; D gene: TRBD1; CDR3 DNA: TGTGCCAGCAGCGGGACAGGGTTCGGCTACACCTTC; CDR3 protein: CASSGTGFGYTF
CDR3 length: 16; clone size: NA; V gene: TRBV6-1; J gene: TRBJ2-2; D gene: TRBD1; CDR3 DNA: TGTGCCAGCAGTGCCCACAGGGGGCAGAACACCGGGGAGCTGTTTTTT; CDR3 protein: CASSAHRGQNTGELFF
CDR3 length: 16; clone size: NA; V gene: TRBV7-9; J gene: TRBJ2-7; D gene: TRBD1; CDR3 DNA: TGTGCCAGCAGCTTCGCCCAGACAGGGGGCCATAGAGAGCAGTACTTC; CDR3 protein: CASSFAQTGGHREQYF
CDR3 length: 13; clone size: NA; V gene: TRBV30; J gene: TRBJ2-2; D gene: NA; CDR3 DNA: TGTGCCTGGCAGGGGTCGAACACCGGGGAGCTGTTTTTT; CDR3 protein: CAWQGSNTGELFF
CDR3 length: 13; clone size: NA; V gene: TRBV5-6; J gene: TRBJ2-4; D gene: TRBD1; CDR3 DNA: TGTGCCAGCAGCAGAGGACAGGGGGGCATTCAGTACTTC; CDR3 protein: CASSRGQGGIQYF
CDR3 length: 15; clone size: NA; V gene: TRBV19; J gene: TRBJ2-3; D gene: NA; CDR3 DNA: TGTGCCAGTAGTATAGTGCAGGGACTCACAGATACGCAGTATTTT; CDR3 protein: CASSIVQGLTDTQYF
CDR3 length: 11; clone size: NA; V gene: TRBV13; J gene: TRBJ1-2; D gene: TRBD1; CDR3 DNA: TGTGCCAGCAGCTCGGCGACAGGGCGCACCTTC; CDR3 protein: CASSSATGRTF
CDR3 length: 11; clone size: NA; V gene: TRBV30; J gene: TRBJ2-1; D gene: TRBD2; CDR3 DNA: TGTGCCTCTGGACTAGTCAATGAGCAGTTCTTC; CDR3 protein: CASGLVNEQFF
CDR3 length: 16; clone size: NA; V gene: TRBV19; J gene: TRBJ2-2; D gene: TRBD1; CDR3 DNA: TGTGCCAGTAGTATAGAAAGTACAGGGGTTACCGGGGAGCTGTTTTTT; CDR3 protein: CASSIESTGVTGELFF
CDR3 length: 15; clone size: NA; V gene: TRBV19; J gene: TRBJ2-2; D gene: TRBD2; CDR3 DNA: TGTGCCAGTAGACTAGCGGGGGGCCGCGGCGGGGAGCTGTTTTTT; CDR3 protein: CASRLAGGRGGELFF
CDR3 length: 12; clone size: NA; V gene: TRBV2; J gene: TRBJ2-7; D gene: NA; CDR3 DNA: TGTGCCAGCAGTGAACCCCTCTACGAGCAGTACTTC; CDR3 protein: CASSEPLYEQYF
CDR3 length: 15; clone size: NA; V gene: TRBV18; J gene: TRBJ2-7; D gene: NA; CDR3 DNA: TGTGCCAGCTCACCAGAATCCCGGGTCTTGAGTGAGCAGTACTTC; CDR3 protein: CASSPESRVLSEQYF
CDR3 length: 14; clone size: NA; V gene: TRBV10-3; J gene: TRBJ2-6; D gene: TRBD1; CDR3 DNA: TGTGCCATCGGGACAGGGGCTGGGGCCAACGTCCTGACTTTC; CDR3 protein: CAIGTGAGANVLTF
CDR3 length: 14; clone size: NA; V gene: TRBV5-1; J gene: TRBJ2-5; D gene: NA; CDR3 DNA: TGCGCCAGCAGCTTGCGGGATATTAAAGAGACCCAGTACTTC; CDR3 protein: CASSLRDIKETQYF
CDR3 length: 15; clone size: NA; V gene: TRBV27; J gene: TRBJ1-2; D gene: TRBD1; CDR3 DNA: TGTGCCAGCAGGCGGGTCGGACAGGGGAACTATGGCTACACCTTC; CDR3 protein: CASRRVGQGNYGYTF
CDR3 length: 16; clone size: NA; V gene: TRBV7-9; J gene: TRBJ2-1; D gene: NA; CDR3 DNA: TGTGCCAGCAGCCTCCCTCCGGCTACGGGTAGGAATGAGCAGTTCTTC; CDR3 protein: CASSLPPATGRNEQFF
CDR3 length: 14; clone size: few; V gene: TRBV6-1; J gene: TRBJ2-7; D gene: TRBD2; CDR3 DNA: TGTGCCAGCAGAAGGACTAGCCCAAAATACGAGCAGTACTTC; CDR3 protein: CASRRTSPKYEQYF
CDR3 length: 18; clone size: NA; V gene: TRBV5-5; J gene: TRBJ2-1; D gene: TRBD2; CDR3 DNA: TGTGCCAGCAGCACGGGGGACCATAGCGGGAGGGCGTTCTATGAGCAGTTCTTC; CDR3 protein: CASSTGDHSGRAFYEQFF
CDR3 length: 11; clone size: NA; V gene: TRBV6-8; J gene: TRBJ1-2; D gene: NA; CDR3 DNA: TGTGCCAGCAGACCAGGGTGCGGCTACACCTTC; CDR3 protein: CASRPGCGYTF
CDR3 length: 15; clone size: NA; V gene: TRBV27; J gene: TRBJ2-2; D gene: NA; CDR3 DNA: TGTGCCAGCGGTCCTAGCGCGAGTGGCACCGGGGAGCTGTTTTTT; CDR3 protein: CASGPSASGTGELFF
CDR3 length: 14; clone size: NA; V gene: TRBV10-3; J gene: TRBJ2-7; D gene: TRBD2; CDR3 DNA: TGTGCCATCAGCAAGACTAGCGGGAATCGCGAGCAGTACTTC; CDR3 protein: CAISKTSGNREQYF
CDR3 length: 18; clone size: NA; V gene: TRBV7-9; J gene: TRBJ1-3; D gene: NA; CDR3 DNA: TGTGCCAGCAGCTCCCTAGGGGCAGGGGCAAGGTCTGGAAACACCATATATTTT; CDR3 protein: CASSSLGAGARSGNTIYF
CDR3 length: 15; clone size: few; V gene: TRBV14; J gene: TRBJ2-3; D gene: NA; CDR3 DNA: TGTGCCAGCAGCCAAGCCCACAGGGTGAGAGATACGCAGTATTTT; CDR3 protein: CASSQAHRVRDTQYF
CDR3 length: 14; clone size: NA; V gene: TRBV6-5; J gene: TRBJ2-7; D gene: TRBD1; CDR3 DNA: TGTGCCAGCAGTTCTTTAGACAGGGTGGACGAGCAGTACTTC; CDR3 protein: CASSSLDRVDEQYF
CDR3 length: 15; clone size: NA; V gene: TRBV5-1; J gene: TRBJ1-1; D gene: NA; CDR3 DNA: TGCGCCAGCAGCTCCACCGGGGTTATAGGGACTGAAGCTTTCTTT; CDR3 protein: CASSSTGVIGTEAFF
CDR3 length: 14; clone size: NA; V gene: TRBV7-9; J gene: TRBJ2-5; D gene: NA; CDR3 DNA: TGTGCCAGCAGCTTATCAGGGGCGCAAGAGACCCAGTACTTC; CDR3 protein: CASSLSGAQETQYF
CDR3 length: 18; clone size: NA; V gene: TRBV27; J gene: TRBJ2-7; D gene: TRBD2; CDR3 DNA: TGTGCCAGCAGCCCTTTTTTATCGGCGGGACTAGCGGGCTACGAGCAGTACTTC; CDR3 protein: CASSPFLSAGLAGYEQYF
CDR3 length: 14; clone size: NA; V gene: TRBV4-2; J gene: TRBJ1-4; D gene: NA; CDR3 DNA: TGTGCCAGCACCGAGGGGGGGGCGGACGAAAAACTGTTTTTT; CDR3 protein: CASTEGGADEKLFF
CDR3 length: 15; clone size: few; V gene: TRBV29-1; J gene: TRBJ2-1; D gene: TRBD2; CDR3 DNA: TGCAGCGTTGTCGTCGTGACTAGCGGGAGGAGGGAGCAGTTCTTC; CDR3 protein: CSVVVVTSGRREQFF
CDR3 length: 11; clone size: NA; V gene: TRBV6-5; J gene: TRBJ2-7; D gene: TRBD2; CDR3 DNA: TGTGCCAGCACGAGAGCGGGGGAGCAGTACTTC; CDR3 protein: CASTRAGEQYF
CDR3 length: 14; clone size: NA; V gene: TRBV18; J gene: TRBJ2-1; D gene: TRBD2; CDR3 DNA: TGTGCCAGCTCACGGTCTAGCGGGAACTATGAGCAGTTCTTC; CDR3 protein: CASSRSSGNYEQFF
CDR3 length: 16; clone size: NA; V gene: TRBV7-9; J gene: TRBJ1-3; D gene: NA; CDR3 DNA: TGTGCCAGCAGCTTAGTCACAGGCCGCTCTGGAAACACCATATATTTT; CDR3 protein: CASSLVTGRSGNTIYF
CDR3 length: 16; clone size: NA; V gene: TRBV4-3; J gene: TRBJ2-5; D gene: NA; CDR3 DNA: TGCGCCAGCAGCCAAGTTTTCGGGGGAGTGAAGGAGACCCAGTACTTC; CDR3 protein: CASSQVFGGVKETQYF
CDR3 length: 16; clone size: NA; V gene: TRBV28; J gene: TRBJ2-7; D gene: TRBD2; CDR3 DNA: TGTGCCAGCAGCTCTAGCGGGAGGGCCTTGTCCTACGAGCAGTACTTC; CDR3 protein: CASSSSGRALSYEQYF
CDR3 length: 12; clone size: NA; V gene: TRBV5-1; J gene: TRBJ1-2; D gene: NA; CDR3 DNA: TGCGCCAGCAGCTTGGCGGGGGATGGCTACACCTTC; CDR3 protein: CASSLAGDGYTF
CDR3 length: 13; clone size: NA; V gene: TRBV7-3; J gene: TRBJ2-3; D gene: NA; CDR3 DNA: TGTGCCAGCAGCTCCGGAGGCACAGATACGCAGTATTTT; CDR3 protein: CASSSGGTDTQYF
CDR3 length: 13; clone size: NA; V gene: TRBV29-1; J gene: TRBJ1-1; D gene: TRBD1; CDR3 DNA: TGCAGCGTAGTGGGACAGGCTGGCACTGAAGCTTTCTTT; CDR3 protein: CSVVGQAGTEAFF
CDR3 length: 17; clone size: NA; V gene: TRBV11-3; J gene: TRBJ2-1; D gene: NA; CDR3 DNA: TGTGCCAGCAGCTTAGGAAGGGGGGGACAGGACTTCAATGAGCAGTTCTTC; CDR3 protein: CASSLGRGGQDFNEQFF
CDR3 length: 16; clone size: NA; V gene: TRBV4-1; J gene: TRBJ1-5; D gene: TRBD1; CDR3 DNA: TGCGCCAGCAGCCAACCGACAGGGGGCCGGAGACAACCCCAGCATTTT; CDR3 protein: CASSQPTGGRRQPQHF
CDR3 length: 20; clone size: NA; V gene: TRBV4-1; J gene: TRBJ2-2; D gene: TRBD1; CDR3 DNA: TGCGCCAGCAGCCAAGATGGTACAGGGGCCGCGCGTCTTGCCACCGGGGAGCTGTTTTTT; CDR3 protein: CASSQDGTGAARLATGELFF
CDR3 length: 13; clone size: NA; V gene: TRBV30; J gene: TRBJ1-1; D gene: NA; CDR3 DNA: TGTGCCTGGAGTGTAAATTTGGGGACAATTCCTTTCTTT; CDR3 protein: CAWSVNLGTIPFF
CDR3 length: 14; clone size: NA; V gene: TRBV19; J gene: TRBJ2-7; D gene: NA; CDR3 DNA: TGTGCCAGTAGTTTATCCAGGGGTTCCTACGAGCAGTACTTC; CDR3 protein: CASSLSRGSYEQYF
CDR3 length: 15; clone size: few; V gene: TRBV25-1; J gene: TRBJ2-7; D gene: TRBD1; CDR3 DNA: TGTGCCAGCAGTGAATTGGGACAGGTCAAGTACGAGCAGTACTTC; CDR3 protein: CASSELGQVKYEQYF
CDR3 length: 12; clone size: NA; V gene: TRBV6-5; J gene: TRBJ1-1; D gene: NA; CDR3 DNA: TGTGCCAGCAGTTCTCGGACAGCAGAAGCTTTCTTT; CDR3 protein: CASSSRTAEAFF
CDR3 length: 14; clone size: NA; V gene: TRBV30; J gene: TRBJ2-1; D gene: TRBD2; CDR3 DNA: TGTGCCTGGGACCCGGGACTAGTAGGGTCTGAGCAGTTCTTC; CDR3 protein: CAWDPGLVGSEQFF
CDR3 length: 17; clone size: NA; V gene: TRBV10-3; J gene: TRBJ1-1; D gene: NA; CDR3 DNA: TGTGCCATCAAGGGCAGGGGCGGAAGTAACGGGGACACTGAAGCTTTCTTT; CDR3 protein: CAIKGRGGSNGDTEAFF